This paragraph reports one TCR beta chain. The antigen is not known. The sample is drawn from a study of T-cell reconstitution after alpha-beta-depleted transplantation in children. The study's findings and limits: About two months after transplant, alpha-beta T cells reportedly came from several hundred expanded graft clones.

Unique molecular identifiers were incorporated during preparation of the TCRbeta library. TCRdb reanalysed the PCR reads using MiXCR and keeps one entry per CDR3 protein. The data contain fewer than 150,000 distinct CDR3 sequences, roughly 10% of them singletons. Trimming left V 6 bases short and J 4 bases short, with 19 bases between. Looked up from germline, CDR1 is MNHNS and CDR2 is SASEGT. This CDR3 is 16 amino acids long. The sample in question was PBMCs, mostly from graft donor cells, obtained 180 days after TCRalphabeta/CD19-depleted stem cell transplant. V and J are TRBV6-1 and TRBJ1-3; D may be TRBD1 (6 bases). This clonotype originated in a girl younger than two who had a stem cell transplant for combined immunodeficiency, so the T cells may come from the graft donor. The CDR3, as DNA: TGTGCCAGCAGCCCTACAGGGACCCCTGGAGGAAACACCATATATTTT. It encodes CASSPTGTPGGNTIYF.